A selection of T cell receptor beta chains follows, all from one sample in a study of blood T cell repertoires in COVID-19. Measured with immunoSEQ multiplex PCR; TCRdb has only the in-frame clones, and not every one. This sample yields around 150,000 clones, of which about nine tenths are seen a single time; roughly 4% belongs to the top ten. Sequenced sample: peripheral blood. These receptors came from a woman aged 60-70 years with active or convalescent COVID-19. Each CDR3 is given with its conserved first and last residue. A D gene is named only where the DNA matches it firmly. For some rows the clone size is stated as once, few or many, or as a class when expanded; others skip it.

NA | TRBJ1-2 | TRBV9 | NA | CHGLLTNGYTF | TGTCACGGACTCTTAACCAATGGCTACACCTTC
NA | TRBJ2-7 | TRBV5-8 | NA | CASSLIGQNYEQYF | TGTGCCAGCAGCTTGATTGGACAGAACTACGAGCAGTACTTC
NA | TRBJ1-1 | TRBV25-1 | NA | CASSDYTEAFF | TGTGCCAGCAGTGACTACACTGAAGCTTTCTTT
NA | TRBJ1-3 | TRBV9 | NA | CASSERTAGNTIYF | TGTGCCAGCAGCGAGAGGACTGCTGGAAACACCATATATTTT
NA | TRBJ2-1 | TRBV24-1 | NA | CATSGSGSINEQFF | TGTGCCACCAGTGGTTCCGGGTCCATCAATGAGCAGTTCTTC
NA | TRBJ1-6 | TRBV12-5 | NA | CASGLSGSSPLHF | TGTGCTAGTGGTTTATCGGGGTCTTCACCCCTCCACTTT
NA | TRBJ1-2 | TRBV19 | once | CASSMGDFGYTF | TGTGCCAGTAGTATGGGAGACTTTGGCTACACCTTC
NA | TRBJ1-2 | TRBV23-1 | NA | CASSQPDRNYGYTF | TGCGCCAGCAGTCAGCCCGACAGGAACTATGGCTACACCTTC
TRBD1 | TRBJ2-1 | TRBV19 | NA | CASSTPAGTGASGEQFF | TGTGCCAGTAGTACCCCCGCCGGGACAGGGGCCTCCGGGGAGCAGTTCTTC
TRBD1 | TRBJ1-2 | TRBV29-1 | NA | CSVEDSRTGYGYTF | TGCAGCGTTGAAGATAGTAGGACAGGGTATGGCTACACCTTC
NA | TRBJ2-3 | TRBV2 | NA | CAGTGTDTQYF | TGTGCCGGTACAGGCACAGATACGCAGTATTTT
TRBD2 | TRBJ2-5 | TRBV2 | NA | CASSDGLAGGRGKTQYF | TGTGCCAGCAGTGACGGACTAGCGGGGGGGCGAGGGAAGACCCAGTACTTC
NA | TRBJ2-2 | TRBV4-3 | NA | CASSRSRGGSNTGELFF | TGCGCCAGCAGCCGATCGAGAGGCGGGTCGAACACCGGGGAGCTGTTTTTT
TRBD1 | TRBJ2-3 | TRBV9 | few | CASSVGTGVATQYF | TGTGCCAGCAGCGTAGGGACAGGGGTGGCTACGCAGTATTTT
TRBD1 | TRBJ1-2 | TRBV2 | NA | CASRSQGSPSGYTF | TGTGCCAGCAGATCACAGGGGTCCCCGTCGGGCTACACCTTC
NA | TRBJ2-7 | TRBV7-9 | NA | CASSLPGAGSSYEQYF | TGTGCCAGCAGCCTTCCTGGGGCAGGAAGCTCCTACGAGCAGTACTTC
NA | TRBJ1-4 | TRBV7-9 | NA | CASTPGGEEKLFF | TGTGCCAGCACCCCTGGAGGGGAGGAAAAACTGTTTTTT
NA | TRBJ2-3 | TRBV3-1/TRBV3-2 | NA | CASSPDSGDTQYF | TGTGCCAGCAGCCCGGACTCGGGAGATACGCAGTATTTT
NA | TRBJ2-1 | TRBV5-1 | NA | CASSFEAGSYNEQFF | TGCGCCAGCAGCTTCGAGGCGGGGTCCTACAATGAGCAGTTCTTC
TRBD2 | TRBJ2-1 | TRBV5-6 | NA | CASRHAGGNHNEQFF | TGTGCCAGCAGGCACGCGGGGGGAAATCACAATGAGCAGTTCTTC
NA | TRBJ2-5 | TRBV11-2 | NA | CASSLGRLAQETQYF | TGTGCCAGCAGCTTAGGGAGATTGGCACAAGAGACCCAGTACTTC
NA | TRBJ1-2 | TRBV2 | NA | CASSEAGGAYGYTF | TGTGCCAGCAGTGAAGCTGGAGGGGCCTATGGCTACACCTTC
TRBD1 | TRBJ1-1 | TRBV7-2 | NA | CASSLEGQGAGNTEAFF | TGTGCCAGCAGCTTAGAGGGACAGGGGGCTGGGAACACTGAAGCTTTCTTT
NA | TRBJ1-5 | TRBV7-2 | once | CASSPEPTAYSNQPQHF | TGTGCCAGCAGCCCAGAGCCAACAGCTTATAGCAATCAGCCCCAGCATTTT
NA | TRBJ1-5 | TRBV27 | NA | CASSFAGSNQPQHF | TGTGCCAGCAGTTTCGCGGGGAGCAATCAGCCCCAGCATTTT
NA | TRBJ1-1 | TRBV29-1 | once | CSVGRQDRLGTEAFF | TGCAGCGTGGGGAGACAGGACCGGCTGGGCACTGAAGCTTTCTTT
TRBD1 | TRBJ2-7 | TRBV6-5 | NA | CASSYSNRGHYEQYF | TGTGCCAGCAGTTACTCGAACAGGGGACACTACGAGCAGTACTTC
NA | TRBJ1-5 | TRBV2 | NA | CASSGTPGIQPQHF | TGTGCCAGCAGTGGCACCCCGGGGATACAGCCCCAGCATTTT
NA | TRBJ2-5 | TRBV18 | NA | CASSPTGLNQETQYF | TGTGCCAGCTCACCGACGGGACTCAACCAAGAGACCCAGTACTTC
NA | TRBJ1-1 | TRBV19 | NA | CASSIGAQVRNTEAFF | TGTGCCAGTAGTATAGGGGCCCAGGTACGGAACACTGAAGCTTTCTTT
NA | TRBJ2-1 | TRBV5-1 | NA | CASSLAGSYNEQFF | TGCGCCAGCAGCTTGGCAGGCTCCTACAATGAGCAGTTCTTC
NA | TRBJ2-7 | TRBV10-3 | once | CAISDRGSSYEQYF | TGTGCCATCAGTGACAGGGGTAGTTCCTACGAGCAGTACTTC
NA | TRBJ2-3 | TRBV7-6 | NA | CATQKVSRGTDTQYF | TGTGCCACCCAGAAAGTTAGCAGGGGCACAGATACGCAGTATTTT
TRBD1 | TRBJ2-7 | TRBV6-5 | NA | CASSYSGQGNYEQYF | TGTGCCAGCAGTTACTCGGGACAGGGTAACTACGAGCAGTACTTC
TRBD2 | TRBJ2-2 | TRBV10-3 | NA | CAIGAGEHNSGELFF | TGTGCCATCGGTGCGGGGGAACATAATAGTGGGGAGCTGTTTTTT
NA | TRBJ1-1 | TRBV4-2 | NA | CASSHIIGVFTEAFF | TGTGCCAGCAGCCATATTATCGGGGTGTTCACTGAAGCTTTCTTT
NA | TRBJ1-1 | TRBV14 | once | CASSQDYRDTEAFF | TGTGCCAGCAGCCAAGATTACAGGGACACTGAAGCTTTCTTT
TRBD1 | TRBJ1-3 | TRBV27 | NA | CASSSGTGAWSTIYF | TGTGCCAGCAGTTCCGGGACAGGGGCTTGGAGCACCATATATTTT
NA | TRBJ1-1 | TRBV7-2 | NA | CASSPPRRTVSEAFF | TGTGCCAGCAGCCCCCCTCGGCGGACAGTATCTGAAGCTTTCTTT
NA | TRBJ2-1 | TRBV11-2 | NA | CASSLGGESSYNEQFF | TGTGCCAGCAGCTTAGGGGGGGAGAGCTCCTACAATGAGCAGTTCTTC
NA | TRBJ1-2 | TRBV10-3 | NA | CAISEGAGGYTF | TGTGCCATCAGTGAGGGGGCTGGTGGCTACACCTTC
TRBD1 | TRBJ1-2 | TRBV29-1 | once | CSVPTGTLVGGYTF | TGCAGCGTTCCGACAGGGACATTAGTGGGTGGCTACACCTTC
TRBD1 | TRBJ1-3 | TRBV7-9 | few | CASSQGQGRSGNTIYF | TGTGCCAGCAGTCAAGGACAGGGCCGCTCTGGAAACACCATATATTTT
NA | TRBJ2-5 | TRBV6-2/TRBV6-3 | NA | CASSARGEVQETQYF | TGTGCCAGCAGCGCCCGGGGTGAGGTCCAAGAGACCCAGTACTTC
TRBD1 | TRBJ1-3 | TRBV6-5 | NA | CASSRDRASNTIYF | TGTGCCAGCAGTAGGGACAGGGCGTCAAACACCATATATTTT
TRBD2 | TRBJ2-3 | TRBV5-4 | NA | CASSTGGVRTDTQYF | TGTGCCAGCAGCACCGGGGGGGTAAGGACAGATACGCAGTATTTT
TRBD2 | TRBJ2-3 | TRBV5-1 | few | CASMASGGFTDTQYF | TGCGCCAGCATGGCTAGCGGGGGATTCACAGATACGCAGTATTTT
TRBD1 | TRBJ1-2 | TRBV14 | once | CASSGQGTYNGYTF | TGTGCCAGCAGCGGACAGGGGACTTATAATGGCTACACCTTC
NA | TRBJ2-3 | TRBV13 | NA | CASSSAGGTDTQYF | TGTGCCAGCAGCTCAGCAGGGGGCACAGATACGCAGTATTTT
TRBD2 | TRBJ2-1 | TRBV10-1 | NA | CASSESGGSNEQFF | TGCGCCAGCAGTGAGTCGGGCGGGAGTAATGAGCAGTTCTTC
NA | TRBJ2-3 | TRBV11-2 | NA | CASSPGAAGTDTQYF | TGTGCCAGCAGCCCAGGGGCCGCCGGCACAGATACGCAGTATTTT
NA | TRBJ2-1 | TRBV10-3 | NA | CAIRYSDIYNEQFF | TGTGCCATCAGATACTCGGACATTTACAATGAGCAGTTCTTC
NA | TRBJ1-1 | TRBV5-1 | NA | CASMLREDTEAFF | TGCGCCAGCATGCTTAGGGAGGACACTGAAGCTTTCTTT
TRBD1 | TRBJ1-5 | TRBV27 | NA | CASSLQGPNQPQHF | TGTGCCAGCAGCCTACAGGGGCCGAATCAGCCCCAGCATTTT
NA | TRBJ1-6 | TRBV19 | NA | CASSMAVYNSPLHF | TGTGCCAGTAGTATGGCCGTGTATAATTCACCCCTCCACTTT
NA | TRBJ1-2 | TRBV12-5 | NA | CASGPDSLYGYTF | TGTGCTAGTGGCCCTGACAGCCTCTATGGCTACACCTTC
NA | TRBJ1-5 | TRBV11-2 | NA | CASSLALGLQPQHF | TGTGCCAGCAGCTTAGCTCTGGGGCTTCAGCCCCAGCATTTT
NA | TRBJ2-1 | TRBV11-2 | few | CASSLVQGFEQFF | TGTGCCAGCAGCTTAGTTCAGGGATTTGAGCAGTTCTTC